These 9 T cell receptor beta chains came from one sample sequenced in a study of pediatric ulcerative colitis. The rectum was sampled with one to two pinch biopsies at colonoscopy. The assay was immunoSEQ multiplex PCR, and TCRdb's table has in-frame clones only and misses some. The sample includes roughly 45,000 clones, around 78% of them seen just once. Sequenced sample: gut tissue. The receptors originated from a girl aged 10-17 years with moderate ulcerative colitis.

Here the CDR3 DNA reads TGTGCCAGCAGCTCCAGCGGGGGGGGCCAAGAGACCCAGTACTTC. Translated, it gives CASSSSGGGQETQYF. This chain joins TRBV28 and TRBJ2-5; TRBD2 matches at 10 bases. Germline V CDR1 and CDR2: MDHEN, SYDVKM. Germline trimming cut 6 bases from V and 1 base from J; bases unmatched to any gene: 5. The CDR3 is made up of 15 amino acids.

The gene calls are TRBV14 and TRBJ2-5, with TRBD1 identical over 9 bases. V trimming: 1 base; J trimming: 5 bases; junction bases outside the gene matches: 8. Germline V gene sequence: CDR1 SGHDN, CDR2 FVKESK. CDR3 length: 16 amino acids. The CDR3 reads CASSQVPQGAWETQYF. CDR3 bases: TGTGCCAGCAGCCAAGTTCCACAGGGGGCCTGGGAGACCCAGTACTTC.

The V and J genes are TRBV5-5 and TRBJ2-1; D unclear. This CDR3 is built from 17 residues. From germline, CDR1 is SGHKS and CDR2 YYEKEE (reference sequence). Between the trimmed V and J ends, which lost 2 bases and 0 bases, there was a span of 15 bases. The CDR3 here is CASSFLWGMSSYNEQFF. The CDR3 DNA reads TGTGCCAGCAGCTTTTTATGGGGTATGAGCTCCTACAATGAGCAGTTCTTC. Full variable domain (missing parts from reference TRBV5-5 and TRBJ2-1): DAGVTQSPTHLIKTRGQQVTLRCSPISGHKSVSWYQQVLGQGPQFIFQYYEKEERGRGNFPDRFSARQFPNYSSELNVNALLLGDSALYLCASSFLWGMSSYNEQFFGPGTRLTVL.

The chain joins TRBV29-1 to TRBJ2-1; D is possibly TRBD2 (5 bases). The CDR3 extends over 11 amino acids. V lost 5 bases and J 10 bases, leaving 12 bases between the germline ends. The germline CDR1 and CDR2 sequences are SQVTM and ANQGSEA. CDR3 in amino acids: CSVPLPGEQFF. The CDR3 DNA reads as TGCAGCGTTCCCCTGCCGGGGGAGCAGTTCTTC.

Only one count was recorded for this clone. The gene calls are TRBV5-6 and TRBJ1-1; 9 bases are a match to TRBD1. Germline assignment: CDR1 SGHDT and CDR2 YYEEEE. V shed 0 bases and J 11 bases; nucleotides not matched to a gene: 8. There are 14 residues in the CDR3. This CDR3 is CASSLGVLGTGAFF. CDR3 nucleotide sequence: TGTGCCAGCAGCTTGGGGGTCCTTGGGACAGGGGCTTTCTTT.

V is TRBV28 and J is TRBJ1-5, with D possibly being TRBD1 (6 bases). Germline values: CDR1 MDHEN, CDR2 SYDVKM. V shed 3 bases and J shed 0 bases, with 15 bases lying between them. The CDR3 consists of 17 residues. Here the CDR3 reads CASSLAGAMNSNQPQHF. CDR3 bases: TGTGCCAGCAGTTTGGCGGGGGCGATGAATAGCAATCAGCCCCAGCATTTT.

V gene TRBV19 combines with J gene TRBJ2-6; 8 nucleotides match TRBD1. Germline loops: CDR1 LNHDA, CDR2 SQIVND (reference sequence). This CDR3 has 17 residues. J gave up 4 bases and V 6 bases, and 11 bases lay outside the gene matches. The CDR3 region is CASSRVQGAAGANVLTF. The CDR3 DNA follows: TGTGCCAGTAGCAGGGTCCAGGGGGCTGCGGGGGCCAACGTCCTGACTTTC.

A single count supports this clone. The chain carries TRBV6-5 and TRBJ1-5; D is unclear. Germline CDR1 and CDR2: MNHEY and SVGAGI. The CDR3 is made up of 15 amino acids. Trimming pared 0 bases from V and 3 bases from J, leaving 9 bases between. CDR3 in DNA: TGTGCCAGCAGTTACTCGAGTGGGGACAATCAGCCCCAGCATTTT. Residues: CASSYSSGDNQPQHF.

The rearrangement joins TRBV11-2 to TRBJ1-2, with 10 bases matching TRBD1. The germline CDR1 and CDR2 sequences are SGHAT and FQNNGV. This CDR3 contains 18 residues. V trimming: 3 bases; J trimming: 2 bases; junction bases outside the gene matches: 12. This CDR3 is CASSLGEPGTGVNYGYTF. CDR3 sequence (DNA): TGTGCCAGCAGCTTGGGTGAGCCCGGGACAGGGGTGAACTATGGCTACACCTTC.